This T cell receptor beta chain was profiled in a study of identical twins. Study-wide points: In beta out-of-frame sequences, the excess sharing between twins was weaker. Model-predicted out-of-frame TCR alpha sharing fell below observed values in monozygotic twins. Out-of-frame alpha sequences shared by twins were enriched for low generation probability.

The CDR3 consists of 15 residues. Trimming shortened V by 5 bases and J by 2 bases, and 16 bases separated the two germline ends. Germline lookup yields CDR1 SEHNR and CDR2 FQNEAQ (reference sequence). Comments on this clonotype: Its target is not known.

Template switching added a universal primer site, and cDNA bore unique molecular identifiers. TCRdb called the 5' RACE reads again in MiXCR, with one record for every CDR3 protein. The sample has a few hundred thousand distinct CDR3 sequences; approximately 11% are singletons. These sequences were also reported in another study, on yellow fever vaccine responses in identical twins.

This clonotype was sampled from a woman aged 18 to 35 in good health. The chain couples TRBV7-9 to TRBJ2-7; D is possibly TRBD1 (5 bases). Sequenced material: memory (CD45RO+) T cells sorted from blood. CDR3 coding DNA: TGTGCCAGCAGCGTCGCGGCAGGGCTCACCTACGAGCAGTACTTC. It specifies CASSVAAGLTYEQYF.